The rows below give T cell receptor beta chains drawn from one sample of a study of OX40 agonist ivuxolimab in advanced cancers. Clones were sequenced by immunoSEQ multiplex PCR, and TCRdb holds only the in-frame ones, with some missing. The profile covers about 76,000 clones, with 84% appearing a single time and under 7% taken by the ten largest. The sample consisted of CD4+ or CD8+ T cells sorted from blood, taken in a trial of the OX40 agonist ivuxolimab. These receptors came from an adult with an advanced solid tumor such as melanoma, head and neck, liver or kidney cancer. The CDR3 runs from the conserved cysteine through the conserved F or W. Each record gives: clone size, V gene, J gene, D gene, CDR3 DNA, CDR3 protein. The D gene is left open where the match is weak. Part of the rows lack a size; the others show once, few, many or a class for expanded clones.

once,TRBV4-1,TRBJ2-1,TRBD2,TGCGCCAGCAGCCCCTTCGGCGGCGCCGGGACTACGCACAATGAGCAGTTCTTC,CASSPFGGAGTTHNEQFF
NA,TRBV7-2,TRBJ2-1,NA,TGTGCCAGCAGCTTTACCAGCGCCAATGAGCAGTTCTTC,CASSFTSANEQFF
NA,TRBV10-2,TRBJ2-1,NA,TGCGCCAGCAGTGAGACAGGGACTGAGCAGTTCTTC,CASSETGTEQFF
NA,TRBV7-8,TRBJ2-7,NA,TGTGCCAGCAGCCCACGCGGAGGGGGGACTTCCTACGAGCAGTACTTC,CASSPRGGGTSYEQYF
NA,TRBV2,TRBJ2-2,NA,TGTGCCAGCAGTGCACTTTCGGGGGAAGTCGGGGAGCTGTTTTTT,CASSALSGEVGELFF
NA,TRBV19,TRBJ2-7,TRBD2,TGTGCCAGTAGCCCTCCCGGAGATAGCGGGATCGGCGAGCAGTACTTC,CASSPPGDSGIGEQYF
NA,TRBV5-8,TRBJ1-5,NA,TGTGCCAGCAGCTTGTGGGAGGGGGAAAGCAATCAGCCCCAGCATTTT,CASSLWEGESNQPQHF
NA,TRBV5-1,TRBJ2-3,NA,TGCGCCAGCAGCGGCGACAGATTAGATACGCAGTATTTT,CASSGDRLDTQYF
NA,TRBV10-3,TRBJ2-5,NA,TGTGCCATCAGGGCGGGAACGAAAGAGACCCAGTACTTC,CAIRAGTKETQYF
NA,TRBV4-1,TRBJ1-2,TRBD1,TGCGCCAGCAGCTCGATGACAGGGGGCTACTATGGCTACACCTTC,CASSSMTGGYYGYTF
NA,TRBV2,TRBJ2-4,TRBD1,TGTGCCAGCAGTACCAGACAGGGGGGAGTTGGAGACATTCAGTACTTC,CASSTRQGGVGDIQYF
once,TRBV27,TRBJ2-7,NA,TGTGCCAGCAGGCTCCATGGGGGCGCCGAGCAGTACTTC,CASRLHGGAEQYF
NA,TRBV6-6,TRBJ1-2,NA,TGTGCCAGCAGCTTCGGACAGAACTATGGCTACACCTTC,CASSFGQNYGYTF
NA,TRBV7-9,TRBJ2-7,TRBD2,TGTGCCAACCACTCAAGAGCGGCGGGAGGGCCCGAGCAGTACTTC,CANHSRAAGGPEQYF
NA,TRBV27,TRBJ1-5,NA,TGTGCCAGCAGCACTAGCAATCAGCCCCAGCATTTT,CASSTSNQPQHF
NA,TRBV5-1,TRBJ1-6,NA,TGCGCCAGCAGCTTGGGGACTGGTAATTCACCCCTCCACTTT,CASSLGTGNSPLHF
NA,TRBV2,TRBJ1-1,NA,TGTGCCAGCAGGGCTAGTTTAGGGAAGGGGAACACTGAAGCTTTCTTT,CASRASLGKGNTEAFF
few,TRBV5-1,TRBJ2-1,NA,TGCGCCAGCAGCTTGGACGCTTGGCAGGGTGAGCAGTTCTTC,CASSLDAWQGEQFF
NA,TRBV2,TRBJ2-1,TRBD2,TGTGCCAGCAGCGACTATTCTTTGCGGGGGGGAAATGAGCAGTTCTTC,CASSDYSLRGGNEQFF
once,TRBV18,TRBJ1-2,TRBD1,TGTGCCAGCTCACCATCCCGGGACAGGGGGAACTATGGCTACACCTTC,CASSPSRDRGNYGYTF
NA,TRBV5-6,TRBJ1-2,NA,TGTGCCAGCAGCTCGCCCGGGCAACTCAGCTATGGCTACACCTTC,CASSSPGQLSYGYTF
NA,TRBV28,TRBJ1-2,NA,TGTGCCAGCAACCAGGGGAGGTATGGCTACACCTTC,CASNQGRYGYTF
NA,TRBV14,TRBJ2-2,NA,TGTGCCAGCAGCCGGGGAGGACAGCACACCGGGGAGCTGTTTTTT,CASSRGGQHTGELFF
NA,TRBV6-5,TRBJ1-6,TRBD1,TGTGCCAGCAGTTCGACAGGGGGCGGTTCACCCCTCCACTTT,CASSSTGGGSPLHF
NA,TRBV6-5,TRBJ1-1,NA,TGTGCCAGCAGTAATACAGGGCTCAAGGCTTTCTTT,CASSNTGLKAFF
NA,TRBV9,TRBJ2-7,TRBD2,TGTGCCAGCAGCGCGGGACTAGTCTCCGAGCAGTACTTC,CASSAGLVSEQYF
few,TRBV5-1,TRBJ2-2,NA,TGCGCCAGCAGCTCCCTCTCCCCGAATACCGGGGAGCTGTTTTTT,CASSSLSPNTGELFF
NA,TRBV18,TRBJ2-3,TRBD1,TGTGCCAGCTCACCCACTTGGACAGGGGGGCCAGATACGCAGTATTTT,CASSPTWTGGPDTQYF
NA,TRBV9,TRBJ2-1,NA,TGTGCCAGCAGTGATCTTAAAAGCTCCTACAATGAGCAGTTCTTC,CASSDLKSSYNEQFF
NA,TRBV19,TRBJ1-5,TRBD1,TGTGCCAGTAGCAGGGGGAACAGGGGCGAAACTAGCAATCAGCCCCAGCATTTT,CASSRGNRGETSNQPQHF
NA,TRBV2,TRBJ2-7,NA,TGTGCCAGCAGTACAACCTACGAGCAGTACTTC,CASSTTYEQYF
once,TRBV5-5,TRBJ1-2,NA,TGTGCCAGCAGCTGGGTCGGGAACTATGGCTACACCTTC,CASSWVGNYGYTF
NA,TRBV30,TRBJ1-2,NA,TGTGCCTGGAGCCAGGCCGAAGGTGGCTACACCTTC,CAWSQAEGGYTF
NA,TRBV18,TRBJ2-2,NA,TGTGCCAGCTCACCGGAGGGCGCGGGCACCGGGGAGCTGTTTTTT,CASSPEGAGTGELFF
NA,TRBV9,TRBJ2-2,TRBD2,TGTGCCAGCAGCGTAGTATCTAGCGGGACACACGGGGAGCTGTTTTTT,CASSVVSSGTHGELFF
NA,TRBV2,TRBJ2-2,NA,TGTGCCAGCAATTTTGGGGGGCAAACCGGGGAGCTGTTTTTT,CASNFGGQTGELFF
NA,TRBV7-2,TRBJ1-3,NA,TGTGCCAGCAGCATGGTCTTCTCTGGAAACACCATATATTTT,CASSMVFSGNTIYF
NA,TRBV25-1,TRBJ2-1,TRBD1,TGTGCCAGCAGTGAATACCCGGGACAGCTGTACAATGAGCAGTTCTTC,CASSEYPGQLYNEQFF
NA,TRBV13,TRBJ2-3,TRBD2,TGTGCCAGCAGCTTAAGACTAGCGGGAACCACAGATACGCAGTATTTT,CASSLRLAGTTDTQYF
NA,TRBV6-5,TRBJ2-1,NA,TGTGCCAGCAGTTACAGGACGGGTACCGGGGCGACTGAGCAGTTCTTC,CASSYRTGTGATEQFF
NA,TRBV5-4,TRBJ1-1,NA,TGTGCCAGCAGCTTGTTCGCCAGCCCCTCAGAAGCTTTCTTT,CASSLFASPSEAFF
NA,TRBV7-2,TRBJ1-2,TRBD1,TGTGCCAGCAGTCGCGATGCAGGGGGCCGATATGGCTACACCTTC,CASSRDAGGRYGYTF
NA,TRBV7-2,TRBJ2-1,NA,TGTGCCAGCAGCCCGACTTTCGGAAATGAGCAGTTCTTC,CASSPTFGNEQFF
NA,TRBV14,TRBJ2-7,NA,TGTGCCAGCAGCCTGTCACTCTACGAGCAGTACTTC,CASSLSLYEQYF
once,TRBV5-1,TRBJ2-2,TRBD1,TGCGCCAGCAGCTCATCAGGGGGAAAGACCGGGGAGCTGTTTTTT,CASSSSGGKTGELFF
NA,TRBV2,TRBJ2-2,NA,TGTGCCAACTCCAGGCGAACCGGGGAGCTGTTTTTT,CANSRRTGELFF
NA,TRBV29-1,TRBJ1-1,NA,TGCAGCGCCTGGGAATTGGACAGCGAAGCTTTCTTT,CSAWELDSEAFF
NA,TRBV6-1,TRBJ1-2,TRBD1,TGTGCCAGCAGCAGGGACAGGGGATGGAACTATGGCTACACCTTC,CASSRDRGWNYGYTF
NA,TRBV9,TRBJ1-1,TRBD1,TGTGCCAGCAGCGTAGAAGAGGGGACAGGGGCGAACACTGAAGCTTTCTTT,CASSVEEGTGANTEAFF
NA,TRBV4-2,TRBJ1-5,NA,TGTGCCAGCAGCCAAGTCCGGGGAGAAGGCAATCAGCCCCAGCATTTT,CASSQVRGEGNQPQHF